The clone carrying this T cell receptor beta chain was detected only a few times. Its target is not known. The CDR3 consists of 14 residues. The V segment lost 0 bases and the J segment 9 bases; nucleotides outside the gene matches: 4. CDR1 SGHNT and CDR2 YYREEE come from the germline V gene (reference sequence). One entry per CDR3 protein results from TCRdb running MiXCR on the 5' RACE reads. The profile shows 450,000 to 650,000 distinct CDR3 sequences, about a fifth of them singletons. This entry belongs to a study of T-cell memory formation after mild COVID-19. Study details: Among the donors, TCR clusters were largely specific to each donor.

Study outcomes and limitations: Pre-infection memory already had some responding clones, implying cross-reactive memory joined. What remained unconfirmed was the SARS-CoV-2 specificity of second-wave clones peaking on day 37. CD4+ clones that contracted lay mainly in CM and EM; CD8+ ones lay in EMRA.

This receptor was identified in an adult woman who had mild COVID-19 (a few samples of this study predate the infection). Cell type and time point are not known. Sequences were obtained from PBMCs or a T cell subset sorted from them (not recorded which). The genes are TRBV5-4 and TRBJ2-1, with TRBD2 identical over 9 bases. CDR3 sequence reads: CASSLGGGVSEQFF. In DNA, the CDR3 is TGTGCCAGCAGCTTGGGCGGGGGGGTAAGTGAGCAGTTCTTC.